This T cell receptor beta chain was observed in a study of blood T cell repertoires in COVID-19. Study details: Spain, Italy and the United States supplied samples that represented acute and convalescent COVID-19.

Study processing details: Nucleated cell counts were estimated from reference gene primer amplification. Generated by immunoSEQ multiplex PCR, the TCRdb table keeps only in-frame clones and is missing some. Clone size and V and J calls were adopted from that table, with D and trimming inferred from the DNA. The table lists about 240,000 clones, roughly 89% of them singletons. The material sequenced was PBMCs or T cells enriched from blood (not recorded which). The sequence was collected from a man aged 40-55 years who had recovered from COVID-19.

The CDR3 coding sequence is TGTGCAAGTCGCTTAGCGTGGATCTGGTCTTGGACAGGGGGATTAGGCAATCAGCCCCAGCATTTT. Translated, it gives CASRLAWIWSWTGGLGNQPQHF. The V and J genes are TRBV12-2 and TRBJ1-5; TRBD1, the table's D call, lacks a check against the DNA. TRBV12-2 is a documented pseudogene. CDR3 length: 22 residues.